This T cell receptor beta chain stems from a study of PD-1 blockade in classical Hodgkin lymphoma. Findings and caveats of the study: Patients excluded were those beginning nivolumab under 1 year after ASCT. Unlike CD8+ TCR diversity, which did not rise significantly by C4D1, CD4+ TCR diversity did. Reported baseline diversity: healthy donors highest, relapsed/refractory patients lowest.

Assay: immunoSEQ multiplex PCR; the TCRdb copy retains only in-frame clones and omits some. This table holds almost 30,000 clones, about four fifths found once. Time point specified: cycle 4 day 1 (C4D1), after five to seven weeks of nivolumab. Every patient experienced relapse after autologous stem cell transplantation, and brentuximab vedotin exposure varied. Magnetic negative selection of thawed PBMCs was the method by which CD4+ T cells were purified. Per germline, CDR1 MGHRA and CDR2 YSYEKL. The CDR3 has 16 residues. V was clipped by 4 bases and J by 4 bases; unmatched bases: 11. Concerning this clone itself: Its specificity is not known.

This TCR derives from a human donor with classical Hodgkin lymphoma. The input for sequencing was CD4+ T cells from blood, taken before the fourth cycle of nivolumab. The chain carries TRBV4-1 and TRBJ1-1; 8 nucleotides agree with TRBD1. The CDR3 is CASSPLLKTGGTEAFF. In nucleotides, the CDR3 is TGCGCCAGCAGCCCTCTCCTAAAAACAGGGGGCACTGAAGCTTTCTTT.